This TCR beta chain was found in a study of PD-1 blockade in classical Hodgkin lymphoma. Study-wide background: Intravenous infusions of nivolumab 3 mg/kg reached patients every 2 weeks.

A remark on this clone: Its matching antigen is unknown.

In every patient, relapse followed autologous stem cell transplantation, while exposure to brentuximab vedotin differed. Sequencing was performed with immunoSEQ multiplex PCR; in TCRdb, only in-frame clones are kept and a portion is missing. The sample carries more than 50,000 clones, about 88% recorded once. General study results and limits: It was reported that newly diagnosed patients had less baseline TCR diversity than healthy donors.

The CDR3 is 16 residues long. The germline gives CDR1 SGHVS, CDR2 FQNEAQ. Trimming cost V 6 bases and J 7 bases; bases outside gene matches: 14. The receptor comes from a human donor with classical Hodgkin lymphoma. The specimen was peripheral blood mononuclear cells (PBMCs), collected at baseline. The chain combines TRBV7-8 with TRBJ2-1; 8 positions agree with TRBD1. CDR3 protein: CASRSDRGFVSNEQFF. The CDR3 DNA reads TGTGCCAGCAGATCAGACAGGGGTTTCGTCTCTAATGAGCAGTTCTTC.